Each of the 18 T cell receptor beta chains below was sequenced from the same sample in a study of cytomegalovirus exposure and HLA in healthy donors. Amplification used 60 Vbeta primers and 13 Jbeta primers. Sequencing used immunoSEQ multiplex PCR; TCRdb keeps in-frame clones, though not all of them. The sample shows 150,000 to 200,000 clones, over 75% of them seen only once. Sequenced sample: PBMCs. Receptors originate from a woman under 30 in good health and CMV-seronegative.

The J gene is TRBJ2-2, the V gene TRBV5-1, with 9 positions matching TRBD1. V trimming: 4 bases; J trimming: 0 bases; junction bases outside the gene matches: 10. The length of the CDR3 is 18 residues. Germline assignment: CDR1 SGHRS and CDR2 YFSETQ. The CDR3 loop is CASSLDRGTFANTGELFF. The CDR3 DNA follows: TGCGCCAGCAGCCTTGACAGGGGGACCTTCGCGAACACCGGGGAGCTGTTTTTT.

The V and J genes are TRBV7-9 and TRBJ1-4, with no clear D. CDR1 and CDR2 from the germline V gene are SEHNR and FQNEAQ (reference sequence). This CDR3 is built from 12 residues. V lost 8 bases and J lost 6, with 10 bases in between. The CDR3 nucleotides are TGTGCCAGCGCGGGAGTCGATGAAAAACTGTTTTTT. Translating it yields CASAGVDEKLFF.

This rearrangement joins TRBV19 to TRBJ2-3; the D gene is possibly TRBD2 (7 bases). The CDR3 spans 15 residues. V shed 5 bases and J shed 6 bases, with 18 bases lying between them. Germline CDR1 reads LNHDA; CDR2 reads SQIVND (reference sequence). In DNA form, the CDR3 reads TGTGCCAGTAGTGGGGGGGGCCGGAGCCCCGATACGCAGTATTTT. Encoded protein: CASSGGGRSPDTQYF. The full variable domain, its missing parts supplied by reference TRBV19 and TRBJ2-3, is DGGITQSPKYLFRKEGQNVTLSCEQNLNHDAMYWYRQDPGQGLRLIYYSQIVNDFQKGDIAEGYSVSREKKESFPLTVTSAQKNPTAFYLCASSGGGRSPDTQYFGPGTRLTVL.

Here the CDR3 reads CAISGALGDQPQHF. In DNA form, the CDR3 reads TGTGCCATCAGTGGAGCCCTAGGGGATCAGCCCCAGCATTTT. This chain links TRBV10-3 with TRBJ1-5; D possibly corresponds to TRBD1 (5 bases). The CDR3 totals 14 residues. V dropped 4 bases and J dropped 5 bases, with 12 bases sitting between them. Germline CDR1 and CDR2: ENHRY and SYGVKD.

V usage is TRBV5-6 and J usage is TRBJ1-1, with TRBD1 identical over 8 bases. V lost 4 bases, J lost 5 bases, and 10 bases stayed unmatched. The CDR3 length is 15 residues. Germline V CDR1 and CDR2: SGHDT, YYEEEE. The chain's CDR3 is CASSPLDRVLTEAFF. The CDR3 region has the DNA TGTGCCAGCAGCCCGCTGGACAGGGTACTAACTGAAGCTTTCTTT.

The gene calls are TRBV5-6 and TRBJ2-3; D might be TRBD2 (5 bases). Trimming cost V 2 bases and J 6 bases, with 10 bases left between them. The germline V gene has CDR1 SGHDT and CDR2 YYEEEE. The CDR3 spans 13 residues. The chain's CDR3 is CASSLLRADTQYF. In DNA form, the CDR3 reads TGTGCCAGCAGCTTACTGAGGGCGGATACGCAGTATTTT.

This sequence joins TRBV30 and TRBJ1-2; D is unclear. The germline V and J ends were trimmed by 0 bases and 2 bases, with 16 bases remaining between them. The length of the CDR3 is 16 residues. CDR1 is GTSNPN, CDR2 SVGIG, per germline (reference sequence). DNA for the CDR3: TGTGCCTGGAGTGTACTTAGCGGGATTCTAAACTATGGCTACACCTTC. It yields the protein CAWSVLSGILNYGYTF.

V is TRBV9 and J is TRBJ2-1; weak D call: TRBD2 (6 bases). This CDR3 comprises 15 residues. Trimming pared 0 bases from V and 4 bases from J, leaving 11 bases between. CDR1 SGDLS and CDR2 YYNGEE come from the germline V gene. The CDR3: CASSVAGAEYNEQFF. The DNA of the CDR3 is TGTGCCAGCAGCGTAGCGGGAGCCGAATACAATGAGCAGTTCTTC.

The chain couples TRBV12-5 to TRBJ2-3, with D tentatively TRBD2 (5 bases). Germline V CDR1 and CDR2: LGHNT, FRNRAP. The CDR3 has 13 residues. The V gene lost 1 base and the J gene lost 5 bases, with 7 bases spanning the gap. CDR3 protein: CASGLGRGDTQYF. As DNA, the CDR3 is TGTGCTAGTGGTTTGGGCCGGGGAGATACGCAGTATTTT.

The V call is TRBV6-6, the J call TRBJ1-1, with 7 nucleotides matching TRBD1. This CDR3 region has 14 residues. V shed 6 bases, J shed 0 bases, and the junction held 4 bases outside the gene matches. Germline V lookup: CDR1 MNHNY, CDR2 SVGAGI (reference sequence). CDR3 region: CASRQGVVNTEAFF. CDR3 nucleotide sequence: TGTGCCAGCAGGCAGGGGGTGGTGAACACTGAAGCTTTCTTT.

This clone was recorded only once. This chain uses TRBV6-6 with TRBJ2-6; TRBD1 is a possible D gene (5 bases). CDR1 MNHNY and CDR2 SVGAGI come from the germline V gene (reference sequence). Trimming shortened V by 7 bases and J by 0 bases, and 7 bases separated the two germline ends. The CDR3 totals 14 residues. CDR3 region: CASIDSSGANVLTF. In DNA form, the CDR3 reads TGTGCCAGCATTGACAGCTCTGGGGCCAACGTCCTGACTTTC.

The chain joins TRBV28 to TRBJ1-1, with D perhaps TRBD1 (5 bases). The CDR3 sequence is 16 residues long. CDR1 and CDR2 from the germline V gene are MDHEN and SYDVKM. V lost 5 bases and J lost 2, with 18 bases in between. In DNA, the CDR3 is TGTGCCAGCAGTACACCCTATCGGGGGGGAAACACTGAAGCTTTCTTT. Translated: CASSTPYRGGNTEAFF.

V usage is TRBV5-1 and J usage is TRBJ2-3, with 12 bases aligning to TRBD2. Germline V gene sequence: CDR1 SGHRS, CDR2 YFSETQ. The V and J ends lost 4 bases and 4 bases, in that order; junction bases with no gene match: 7. The CDR3 contains 16 residues. In DNA, the CDR3 is TGCGCCAGCAGCGATCGGACTAGCGGGAAGGCAGATACGCAGTATTTT. It translates to CASSDRTSGKADTQYF. The complete variable domain, with remaining parts taken from reference TRBV5-1 and TRBJ2-3, reads KAGVTQTPRYLIKTRGQQVTLSCSPISGHRSVSWYQQTPGQGLQFLFEYFSETQRNKGNFPGRFSGRQFSNSRSEMNVSTLELGDSALYLCASSDRTSGKADTQYFGPGTRLTVL.

The chain employs TRBV6-1 and TRBJ1-5; D remains ambiguous. V was trimmed by 4 bases and J by 13 bases, leaving 11 bases between them. Germline assignment: CDR1 MNHNS and CDR2 SASEGT. The CDR3 loop spans 11 amino acids. The CDR3 loop reads CASSVLWAQHF. Here the CDR3 DNA reads TGTGCCAGCAGTGTATTATGGGCTCAGCATTTT.

V and J are TRBV5-6 and TRBJ1-1; D remains unclear. Trimming took off 0 bases at V and 0 bases at J, with 6 bases between the two ends. Germline-derived CDR1 and CDR2 are SGHDT and YYEEEE. This CDR3 spans 14 amino acids. In DNA, the CDR3 is TGTGCCAGCAGCTTGGGCAGTATGAACACTGAAGCTTTCTTT. Its protein product is CASSLGSMNTEAFF.

This chain links TRBV30 with TRBJ2-2; possibly TRBD1 for D (6 bases). The CDR3 has 16 amino acids. V lost 4 bases and J lost 2, with 17 bases in between. Germline loops: CDR1 GTSNPN, CDR2 SVGIG (reference sequence). The CDR3 nucleotides read TGTGCCTGGAAGGCGCAGGGGACGCTAAACACCGGGGAGCTGTTTTTT. Protein: CAWKAQGTLNTGELFF.

This clone was detected only a few times. The rearrangement links TRBV19 to TRBJ1-4, with D hard to call. From germline, CDR1 is LNHDA and CDR2 SQIVND (reference sequence). This CDR3 comprises 15 residues. The germline V and J ends were trimmed by 1 base and 5 bases, with 11 bases remaining between them. CDR3 coding DNA: TGTGCCAGTAGTATAGGTCAGGCCCAAAATGAAAAACTGTTTTTT. It yields the protein CASSIGQAQNEKLFF.

The chain carries TRBV5-1 and TRBJ2-2, with a possible D match to TRBD2 (6 bases). V was shortened by 7 bases and J by 1 base, with 14 bases between the two germline ends. CDR3 length: 15 residues. Looked up from germline, CDR1 is SGHRS and CDR2 is YFSETQ. This CDR3 is CASQLTEGNTGELFF. CDR3 nucleotide sequence: TGCGCCAGCCAACTTACGGAGGGGAACACCGGGGAGCTGTTTTTT.